The 8 T cell receptor beta chains given below trace back to one sample, sequenced in a study of T cells in Graves' hyperthyroidism and ophthalmopathy. The source material, RNA transcripts, was used to amplify TCR beta CDR3 regions. Researchers ran a first-round RT-PCR on the TCR CDR3 using the HTBI primer set. TCRdb analysed the multiplex PCR reads with MiXCR anew, one entry per CDR3 protein. The table has about 92,000 distinct CDR3 sequences, roughly 56% seen once. Specimen: blood. These receptors were obtained from a woman aged 40 to 49 with Graves' hyperthyroidism.

Notes on this clonotype: Relative to the germline gene, one junction end is altered; a read error may explain this. The chain employs TRBV29-1 and TRBJ2-5; D call uncertain. The CDR3 runs to 12 residues. CDR1 and CDR2 from the germline V gene are SQVTM and ANQGSEA. The CDR3 loop is CSVEVTKETRYF. As DNA, the CDR3 is TGCAGCGTTGAGGTAACAAAAGAGACCCGGTACTTC. Variable domain in full (rest from reference TRBV29-1 and TRBJ2-5): SAVISQKPSRDICQRGTSLTIQCQVDSQVTMMFWYRQQPGQSLTLIATANQGSEATYESGFVIDKFPISRPNLTFSTLTVSNMSPEDSSIYLCSVEVTKETRYFGPGTRLLVL.

This chain joins TRBV19 and TRBJ1-2, with a weak D call TRBD1 (6 bases). CDR1 and CDR2 (germline): LNHDA, SQIVND (reference sequence). This CDR3 has 14 amino acids. With 5 bases removed from V and 3 bases from J, the gap between germline ends came to 13 bases. Here the CDR3 reads CASSSQGSDYGYTF. CDR3 bases: TGTGCCAGTAGTTCACAGGGATCGGACTATGGCTACACCTTC.

This clonotype has ten or more counts. The chain combines TRBV2 with TRBJ1-1; D is ambiguous. CDR1 and CDR2 from the germline V gene are SNHLY and FYNNEI. V was cut by 4 bases and J by 2 bases, with 11 bases left in between. The CDR3 loop spans 14 amino acids. The CDR3 DNA reads TGTGCCAGCAGTGCCCGTGGGGATAACACTGAAGCTTTCTTT. This gives the protein CASSARGDNTEAFF.

V and J are TRBV20-1 and TRBJ2-5; 8 bases are a match to TRBD1. Losses at the gene ends were 1 base for V and 5 bases for J; bases not matched to a gene: 9. Germline loops: CDR1 DFQATT, CDR2 SNEGSKA (reference sequence). This CDR3 has 15 residues. CDR3 residues: CSARAGQGGRETQYF. CDR3 in DNA: TGCAGTGCTAGAGCCGGACAGGGTGGGAGGGAGACCCAGTACTTC.

The rearrangement links TRBV10-3 to TRBJ1-2; the D gene is possibly TRBD1 (6 bases). This CDR3 region has 11 residues. V dropped 11 bases and J dropped 11 bases, with 18 bases sitting between them. Germline V gene data show CDR1 as ENHRY and CDR2 as SYGVKD. CDR3 loop: CAAGASGGYTF. CDR3 coding DNA: TGTGCCGCAGGGGCTAGCGGAGGATACACCTTC.

The V gene is TRBV7-2, the J gene TRBJ1-2; no firm D call. The V and J ends lost 0 bases and 7 bases respectively, with 15 bases between them. Germline CDR1 SGHTA, CDR2 FQGNSA. CDR3 length equals 15 residues. The CDR3 sequence is CASSLAEGAGSGYTF. In nucleotides, the CDR3 is TGTGCCAGCAGCTTAGCGGAGGGCGCGGGCTCTGGCTACACCTTC.

Regarding this clonotype: This sequence may be a read error, since a much larger clone differs from it by one base. This CDR3 is missing its conserved last phenylalanine or tryptophan, likely due to a read error. The rearrangement joins TRBV7-9 to TRBJ2-2, with D tentatively TRBD1 (6 bases). This CDR3 spans 16 amino acids. The germline CDR1 and CDR2 sequences are SEHNR and FQNEAQ (reference sequence). Trimming pared 5 bases from V and 3 bases from J, leaving 16 bases between. In DNA form, the CDR3 reads TGTGCCAGCAGCCAAGTCCCCCAGGGGTACACCGGGGAGCTGTTTCTT. Translated, it gives CASSQVPQGYTGELFL.

This chain links TRBV11-2 with TRBJ2-5, with 7 bases that match TRBD2. The CDR3 is 14 residues long. J lost 1 base, V lost 1 base, and 0 bases had no gene match. Germline V gives CDR1 SGHAT, CDR2 FQNNGV. The CDR3 sequence is CASSLASGQETQYF. CDR3 nucleotides: TGTGCCAGCAGCTTAGCTAGCGGCCAAGAGACCCAGTACTTC.